The 16 T cell receptor beta chains below all came from one sample that was sequenced in a study of cytomegalovirus exposure and HLA in healthy donors. The assay was immunoSEQ multiplex PCR, and TCRdb's table has in-frame clones only and misses some. The sample contains under 200,000 clones, less than 95% of which appear only once. Sample: PBMCs. The receptors here all came from a woman in her late teens or twenties in good health and CMV-seropositive.

The chain recombines TRBV5-1 with TRBJ1-1; TRBD1 matches at 7 bases. V lost 0 bases and J lost 6; bases outside the gene matches: 2. The CDR3 sequence is 13 residues long. Looked up from germline, CDR1 is SGHRS and CDR2 is YFSETQ. This CDR3 is CASSLEGAAEAFF. The CDR3 DNA sequence: TGCGCCAGCAGCTTGGAGGGGGCCGCTGAAGCTTTCTTT. The full variable domain, its missing parts supplied by reference TRBV5-1 and TRBJ1-1, is KAGVTQTPRYLIKTRGQQVTLSCSPISGHRSVSWYQQTPGQGLQFLFEYFSETQRNKGNFPGRFSGRQFSNSRSEMNVSTLELGDSALYLCASSLEGAAEAFFGQGTRLTVV.

The chain recombines TRBV9 with TRBJ1-1; D gene ambiguous. Germline V lookup: CDR1 SGDLS, CDR2 YYNGEE. The length of the CDR3 is 16 residues. Trimming cost V 0 bases and J 2 bases, with 14 bases left between them. The CDR3 DNA reads TGTGCCAGCAGCGTAGTCCCTGGGAGCGGTAACACTGAAGCTTTCTTT. This sequence encodes CASSVVPGSGNTEAFF. Variable domain in full (rest from reference TRBV9 and TRBJ1-1): DSGVTQTPKHLITATGQRVTLRCSPRSGDLSVYWYQQSLDQGLQFLIQYYNGEERAKGNILERFSAQQFPDLHSELNLSSLELGDSALYFCASSVVPGSGNTEAFFGQGTRLTVV.

V usage is TRBV7-2 and J usage is TRBJ2-7; D might be TRBD2 (6 bases). Germline V gives CDR1 SGHTA, CDR2 FQGNSA. With 5 bases removed from V and 5 bases from J, the gap between germline ends came to 19 bases. The CDR3 runs 15 residues. This CDR3 is CASSPRTGSNHEQYF. CDR3 in DNA: TGTGCCAGCAGCCCCAGGACCGGGAGCAACCACGAGCAGTACTTC.

The sample holds one count of this clone. The chain links TRBV7-6 to TRBJ2-3; TRBD1 agrees at 10 bases. The CDR3 runs 16 residues. V lost 5 bases and J lost 2; bases outside the gene matches: 7. Germline CDR1 and CDR2: SGHVS and FNYEAQ. The CDR3 nucleotides are TGTGCCAGCAGCGGAGGGACAGGGGATCTCACAGATACGCAGTATTTT. This translates into CASSGGTGDLTDTQYF.

The chain employs TRBV6-5 and TRBJ1-2, with D possibly TRBD1 on 6 matching bases. CDR1 and CDR2 from the germline V gene are MNHEY and SVGAGI. The CDR3 contains 15 residues. Deletions cut 6 bases from V and 0 bases from J, with 14 bases between. The CDR3 is CASRKQGPSNYGYTF. In nucleotides, the CDR3 is TGTGCCAGCAGGAAACAGGGTCCCTCTAACTATGGCTACACCTTC.

The chain has TRBV5-8 and TRBJ2-3; 7 bases agree with TRBD2. J was trimmed by 0 bases and V by 5 bases; bases with no gene match: 21. The germline V gene has CDR1 SGHTS and CDR2 YDEGEE. The CDR3 is 20 residues long. As DNA, the CDR3 is TGTGCCAGCAGTACCCCGAGGGGAAGGGAGCTAGCGGCTAGCACAGATACGCAGTATTTT. Its protein is CASSTPRGRELAASTDTQYF.

This chain links TRBV21-1 with TRBJ1-1; no DNA check was done on the table's D call, TRBD1. TRBV21-1 is labeled a pseudogene. The CDR3 totals 14 residues. This chain's CDR3 is CASSKAESRGSPEF. The CDR3 DNA follows: TGTGCCAGCAGCAAAGCGGAGTCCAGGGGAAGCCCCGAGTTT.

The chain recombines TRBV2 with TRBJ1-2; the D gene is possibly TRBD1 (5 bases). V was clipped by 8 bases and J by 0 bases, with 10 bases between them. Germline values: CDR1 SNHLY, CDR2 FYNNEI. This CDR3 is built from 13 residues. The CDR3 loop reads CASHDSSNYGYTF. The CDR3 DNA sequence: TGTGCCAGCCATGACAGTTCTAACTATGGCTACACCTTC.

The rearrangement joins TRBV7-2 to TRBJ1-2; a weak D match, TRBD1 (6 bases). CDR1 SGHTA and CDR2 FQGNSA come from the germline V gene. This CDR3 spans 15 amino acids. The ends were cut back, 6 bases at V and 2 bases at J, with 16 bases in the middle. The CDR3 sequence: CASRAPGQGNYGYTF. The CDR3 DNA sequence: TGTGCCAGCAGGGCACCGGGACAAGGGAACTATGGCTACACCTTC.

This clone was recorded only once. Other nucleotide sequences from this sample produce the same CDR3. The J gene is TRBJ2-7, the V gene TRBV15; 11 bases fit TRBD2. V trimming: 3 bases; J trimming: 1 base; junction bases outside the gene matches: 2. CDR3 length equals 15 residues. CDR1 and CDR2 from the germline V gene are LNHNV and YYDKDF (reference sequence). The CDR3 protein is CATSRGTSGSYEQYF. Here the CDR3 DNA reads TGTGCCACCAGCAGGGGGACTAGCGGATCCTACGAGCAGTACTTC.

The chain employs TRBV5-1 and TRBJ2-1; a weak D match, TRBD2 (5 bases). Germline V gene lookup returns CDR1 SGHRS and CDR2 YFSETQ. V shed 4 bases and J shed 0 bases, with 11 bases lying between them. The CDR3 has 15 residues. CDR3 coding DNA: TGCGCCAGCAGCCCATCGGCGGGCTCCTACAATGAGCAGTTCTTC. Its protein is CASSPSAGSYNEQFF.

The CDR3 region has the DNA TGTGCCAGCAGCTCTATCACAGGGGGAACAGATACGCAGTATTTT. It encodes CASSSITGGTDTQYF. V usage is TRBV9 and J usage is TRBJ2-3; 8 bases are shared with TRBD1. Germline V gives CDR1 SGDLS, CDR2 YYNGEE. The CDR3 contains 15 residues. The trim removed 4 bases at V and 3 bases at J, leaving 7 bases unmatched.

The gene calls are TRBV7-8 and TRBJ2-1; TRBD1 matches at 7 bases. The germline gives CDR1 SGHVS, CDR2 FQNEAQ. J was trimmed by 5 bases and V by 4 bases; bases with no gene match: 2. This CDR3 region has 13 residues. CDR3 bases: TGTGCCAGCAGCTCCCAGGGGGACAATGAGCAGTTCTTC. It is translated as CASSSQGDNEQFF.

The sample holds a few counts of this clone. The chain has TRBV27 and TRBJ2-2; 10 nucleotides match TRBD2. From germline, CDR1 is MNHEY and CDR2 SMNVEV (reference sequence). This CDR3 has 17 amino acids. The ends lost 4 bases at V and 0 bases at J; junction bases unmatched: 5. This CDR3 is CASSSGTSDPNTGELFF. CDR3 DNA: TGTGCCAGCAGTTCCGGGACTAGCGACCCGAACACCGGGGAGCTGTTTTTT.

The chain uses TRBV28 and TRBJ1-2; no clear D. This CDR3 has 13 amino acids. From germline, CDR1 is MDHEN and CDR2 SYDVKM. V was cut by 7 bases and J by 6 bases, with 15 bases left in between. CDR3 region: CASTENHGDGYTF. For the CDR3, the DNA is TGTGCCAGCACCGAAAACCACGGGGATGGCTACACCTTC.

This chain links TRBV29-1 with TRBJ1-2; possible D gene TRBD1, 6 bases. The V and J ends lost 5 bases and 4 bases respectively, with 11 bases between them. The CDR3 has 12 amino acids. The germline CDR1 and CDR2 sequences are SQVTM and ANQGSEA. CDR3 nucleotides: TGCAGCGTTCTCCAGGGGTCCTATGGCTACACCTTC. It codes for CSVLQGSYGYTF. Full variable domain (missing parts from reference TRBV29-1 and TRBJ1-2): SAVISQKPSRDICQRGTSLTIQCQVDSQVTMMFWYRQQPGQSLTLIATANQGSEATYESGFVIDKFPISRPNLTFSTLTVSNMSPEDSSIYLCSVLQGSYGYTFGSGTRLTVV.